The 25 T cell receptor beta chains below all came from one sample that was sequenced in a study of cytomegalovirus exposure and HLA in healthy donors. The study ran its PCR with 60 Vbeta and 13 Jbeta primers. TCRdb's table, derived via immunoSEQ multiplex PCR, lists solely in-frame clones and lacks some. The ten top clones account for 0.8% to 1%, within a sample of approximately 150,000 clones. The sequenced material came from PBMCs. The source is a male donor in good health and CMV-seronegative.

The DNA for the CDR3 is TGTGCCAGTAGGTTAGATTACAATGAGCAGTTCTTC. It is translated as CASRLDYNEQFF. The rearrangement joins TRBV19 to TRBJ2-1, with no clear D. The V end lost 6 bases, the J end lost 4 bases, and 7 bases lay between the germline ends. Germline V gene data show CDR1 as LNHDA and CDR2 as SQIVND (reference sequence). The CDR3 has 12 amino acids. The variable domain in full, with the rest retrieved from reference TRBV19 and TRBJ2-1, is DGGITQSPKYLFRKEGQNVTLSCEQNLNHDAMYWYRQDPGQGLRLIYYSQIVNDFQKGDIAEGYSVSREKKESFPLTVTSAQKNPTAFYLCASRLDYNEQFFGPGTRLTVL.

The CDR3 sequence: CASSQESGTSSYEQYF. The CDR3 DNA sequence: TGTGCCAGCAGCCAAGAATCTGGGACTAGCTCCTACGAGCAGTACTTC. V and J are TRBV4-2 and TRBJ2-7; 8 bases match TRBD2. Per germline, CDR1 LGHNA and CDR2 YNFKEQ. This CDR3 has 16 residues. V shed 0 bases and J 0 bases; nucleotides not matched to a gene: 4.

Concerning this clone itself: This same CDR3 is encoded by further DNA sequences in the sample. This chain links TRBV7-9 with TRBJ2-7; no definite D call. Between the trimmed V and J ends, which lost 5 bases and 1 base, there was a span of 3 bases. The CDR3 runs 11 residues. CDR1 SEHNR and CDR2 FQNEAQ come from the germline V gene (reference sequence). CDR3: CASSRSYEQYF. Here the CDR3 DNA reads TGTGCCAGCAGCCGTTCCTACGAGCAGTACTTC.

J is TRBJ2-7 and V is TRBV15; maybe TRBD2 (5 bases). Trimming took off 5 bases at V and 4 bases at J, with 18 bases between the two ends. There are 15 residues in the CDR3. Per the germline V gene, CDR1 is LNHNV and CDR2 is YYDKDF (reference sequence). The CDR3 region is CATSPSLGRTYEQYF. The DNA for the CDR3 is TGTGCCACCAGCCCAAGTTTAGGGAGAACGTACGAGCAGTACTTC.

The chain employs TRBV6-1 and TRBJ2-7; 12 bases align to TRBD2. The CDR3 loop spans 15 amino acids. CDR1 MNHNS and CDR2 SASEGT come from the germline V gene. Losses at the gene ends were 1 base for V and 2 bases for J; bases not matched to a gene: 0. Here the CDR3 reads CASSEGLAGAYEQYF. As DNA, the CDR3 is TGTGCCAGCAGTGAAGGACTAGCGGGAGCCTACGAGCAGTACTTC.

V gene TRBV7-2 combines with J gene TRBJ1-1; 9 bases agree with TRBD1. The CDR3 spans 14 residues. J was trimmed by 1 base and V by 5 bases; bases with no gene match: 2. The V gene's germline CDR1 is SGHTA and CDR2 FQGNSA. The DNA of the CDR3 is TGTGCCAGCAGCCAGGGACAGGGGAACACTGAAGCTTTCTTT. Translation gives CASSQGQGNTEAFF.

CDR3 sequence (DNA): TGCGCCAGCGGCAGCGGGATGACAGATACGCAGTATTTT. This encodes CASGSGMTDTQYF. This chain joins TRBV5-1 and TRBJ2-3, with 7 bases fitting TRBD2. The CDR3 is 13 amino acids. V lost 7 bases to trimming and J lost 3 bases; unmatched junction nucleotides: 5. Germline CDR1 is SGHRS and CDR2 is YFSETQ.

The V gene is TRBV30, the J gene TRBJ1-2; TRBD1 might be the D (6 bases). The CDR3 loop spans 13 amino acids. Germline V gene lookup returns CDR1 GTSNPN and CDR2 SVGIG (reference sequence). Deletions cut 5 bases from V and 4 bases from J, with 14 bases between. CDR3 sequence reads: CAWAPGVSYGYTF. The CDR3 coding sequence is TGTGCCTGGGCCCCAGGGGTTAGCTATGGCTACACCTTC.

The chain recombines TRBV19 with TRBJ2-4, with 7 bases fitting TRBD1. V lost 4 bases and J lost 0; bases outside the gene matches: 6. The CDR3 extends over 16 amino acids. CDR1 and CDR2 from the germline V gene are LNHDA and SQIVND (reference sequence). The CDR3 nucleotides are TGTGCCAGTAGTAGGACAACAGGGGTAGCCAAAAACATTCAGTACTTC. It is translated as CASSRTTGVAKNIQYF.

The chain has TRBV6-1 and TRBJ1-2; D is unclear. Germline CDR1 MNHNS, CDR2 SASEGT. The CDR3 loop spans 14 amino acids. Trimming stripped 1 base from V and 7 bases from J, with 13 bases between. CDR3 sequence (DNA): TGTGCCAGCAGTGAAGGGACCCGAGGGAGTGGCTACACCTTC. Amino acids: CASSEGTRGSGYTF.

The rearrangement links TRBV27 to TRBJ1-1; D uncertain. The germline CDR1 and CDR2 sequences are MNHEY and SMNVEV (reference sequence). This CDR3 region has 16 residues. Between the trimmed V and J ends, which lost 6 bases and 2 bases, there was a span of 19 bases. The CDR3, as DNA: TGTGCCAGCAGATTCCCATCTGTGGGAGATAACACTGAAGCTTTCTTT. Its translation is CASRFPSVGDNTEAFF.

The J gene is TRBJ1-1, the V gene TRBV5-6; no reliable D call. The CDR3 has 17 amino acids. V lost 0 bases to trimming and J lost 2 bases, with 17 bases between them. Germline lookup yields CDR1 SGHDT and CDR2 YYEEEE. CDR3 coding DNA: TGTGCCAGCAGCTTGGAAATACGGGTCAGTCTAAACACTGAAGCTTTCTTT. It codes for CASSLEIRVSLNTEAFF.

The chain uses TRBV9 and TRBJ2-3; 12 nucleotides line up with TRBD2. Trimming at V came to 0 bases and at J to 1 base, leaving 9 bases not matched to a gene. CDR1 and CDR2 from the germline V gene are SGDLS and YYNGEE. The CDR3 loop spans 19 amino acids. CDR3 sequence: CASSVGSTLAGGRTDTQYF. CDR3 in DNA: TGTGCCAGCAGCGTAGGGAGCACACTAGCGGGGGGTCGCACAGATACGCAGTATTTT.

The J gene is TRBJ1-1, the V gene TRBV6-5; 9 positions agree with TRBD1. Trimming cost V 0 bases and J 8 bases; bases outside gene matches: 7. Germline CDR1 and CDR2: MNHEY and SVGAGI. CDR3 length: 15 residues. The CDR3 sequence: CASSYSGTGYEEAFF. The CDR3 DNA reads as TGTGCCAGCAGTTACTCCGGGACAGGGTACGAAGAAGCTTTCTTT.

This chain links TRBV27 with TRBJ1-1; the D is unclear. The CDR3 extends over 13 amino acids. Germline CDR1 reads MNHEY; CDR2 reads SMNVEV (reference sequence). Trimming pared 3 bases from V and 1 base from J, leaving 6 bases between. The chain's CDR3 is CASSLAGNTEAFF. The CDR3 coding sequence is TGTGCCAGCAGTTTGGCAGGGAACACTGAAGCTTTCTTT.

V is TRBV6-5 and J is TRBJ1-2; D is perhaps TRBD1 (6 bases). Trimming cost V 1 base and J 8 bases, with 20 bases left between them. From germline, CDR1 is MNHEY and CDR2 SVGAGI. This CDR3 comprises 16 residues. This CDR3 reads CASSYWEGGGYYGYTF. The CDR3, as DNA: TGTGCCAGCAGTTACTGGGAGGGGGGCGGTTATTACGGCTACACCTTC.

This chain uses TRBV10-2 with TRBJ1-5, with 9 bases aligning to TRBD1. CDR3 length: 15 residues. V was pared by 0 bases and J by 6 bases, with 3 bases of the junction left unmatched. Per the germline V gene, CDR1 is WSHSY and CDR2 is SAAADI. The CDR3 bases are TGCGCCAGCAGTGAGTCGGGGACAGGGCCTCAGCCCCAGCATTTT. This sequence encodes CASSESGTGPQPQHF.

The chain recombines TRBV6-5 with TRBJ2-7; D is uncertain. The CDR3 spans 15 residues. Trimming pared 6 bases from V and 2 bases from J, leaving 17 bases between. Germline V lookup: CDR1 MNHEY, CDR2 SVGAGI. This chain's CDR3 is CASSPDSPITYEQYF. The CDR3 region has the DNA TGTGCCAGCAGCCCCGATAGTCCCATTACCTACGAGCAGTACTTC.

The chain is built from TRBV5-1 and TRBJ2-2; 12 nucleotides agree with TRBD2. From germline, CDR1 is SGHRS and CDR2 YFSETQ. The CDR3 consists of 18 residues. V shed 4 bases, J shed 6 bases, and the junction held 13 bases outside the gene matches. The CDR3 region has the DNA TGCGCCAGCAGCAAACTATCTAGCGGGAGGGCCACCGCCGGGGAGCTGTTTTTT. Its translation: CASSKLSSGRATAGELFF.

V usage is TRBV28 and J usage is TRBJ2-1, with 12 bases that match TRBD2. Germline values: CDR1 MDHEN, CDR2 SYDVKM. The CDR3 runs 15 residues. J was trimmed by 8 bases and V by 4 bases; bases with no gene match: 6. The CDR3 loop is CASSYTSGGLHEQFF. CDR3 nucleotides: TGTGCCAGCAGTTACACTAGCGGGGGGTTACATGAGCAGTTCTTC.

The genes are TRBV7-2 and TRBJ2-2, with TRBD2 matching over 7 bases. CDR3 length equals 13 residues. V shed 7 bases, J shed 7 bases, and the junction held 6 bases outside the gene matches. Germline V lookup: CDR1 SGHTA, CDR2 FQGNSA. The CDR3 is CASTWEGLGELFF. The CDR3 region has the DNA TGTGCCAGCACCTGGGAGGGACTCGGGGAGCTGTTTTTT.

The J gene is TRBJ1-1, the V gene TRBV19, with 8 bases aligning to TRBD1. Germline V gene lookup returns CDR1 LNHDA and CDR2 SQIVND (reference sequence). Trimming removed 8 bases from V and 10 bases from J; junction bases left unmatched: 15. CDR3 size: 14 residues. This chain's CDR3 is CASLEGDRGPSAFF. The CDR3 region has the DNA TGTGCCAGTTTGGAGGGCGACAGGGGCCCTTCAGCTTTCTTT.

CDR3 nucleotide sequence: TGTGCCAGCAGCGGAATTCGCGGACAGGGAAATGGCTACACCTTC. Translation: CASSGIRGQGNGYTF. The chain has TRBV9 and TRBJ1-2; 8 nucleotides align to TRBD1. The CDR3 spans 15 residues. Germline loops: CDR1 SGDLS, CDR2 YYNGEE. V lost 3 bases to trimming and J lost 6 bases; unmatched junction nucleotides: 10. The variable domain in full, with the rest retrieved from reference TRBV9 and TRBJ1-2, is DSGVTQTPKHLITATGQRVTLRCSPRSGDLSVYWYQQSLDQGLQFLIQYYNGEERAKGNILERFSAQQFPDLHSELNLSSLELGDSALYFCASSGIRGQGNGYTFGSGTRLTVV.

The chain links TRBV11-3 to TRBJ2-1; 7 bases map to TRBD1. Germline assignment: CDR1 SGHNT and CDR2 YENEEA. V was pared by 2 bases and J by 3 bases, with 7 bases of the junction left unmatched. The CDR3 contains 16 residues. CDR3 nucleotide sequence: TGTGCCAGCAGCTTATCGACAGGGCGACGCTACAATGAGCAGTTCTTC. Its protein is CASSLSTGRRYNEQFF.

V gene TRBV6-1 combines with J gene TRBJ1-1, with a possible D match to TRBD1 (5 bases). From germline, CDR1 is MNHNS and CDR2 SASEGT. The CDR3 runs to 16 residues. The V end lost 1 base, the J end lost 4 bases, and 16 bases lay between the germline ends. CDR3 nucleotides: TGTGCCAGCAGTGAAGTCTCCCTGACAGCTATCACTGAAGCTTTCTTT. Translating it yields CASSEVSLTAITEAFF.